What follows are 6 T cell receptor beta chains derived from one specimen sequenced in a study of CD8+ T cells in alopecia areata. Stated treatment: oral pan-JAK inhibitor, 5-10 mg twice daily. Reverse transcription of extracted RNA yielded cDNA, which provided the sequencing template. Libraries were prepared by immunoSEQ multiplex PCR; TCRdb keeps only in-frame clonotypes and omits some of them. Of about 200,000 clones in the sample, about 60% are singletons; the top ten hold around 3%. Source: CD4+ T cells sorted from blood, taken at week 4, from a patient treated with tofacitinib. The receptor set was obtained from a human donor with alopecia areata.

Regarding this clone: At the DNA level, this CDR3 is encoded by other sequences in the same sample as well. The chain uses TRBV7-2 and TRBJ2-3; D is ambiguous. This CDR3 has 12 residues. Germline CDR1 and CDR2: SGHTA and FQGNSA. Trimming stripped 5 bases from V and 0 bases from J, with 3 bases between. The DNA for the CDR3 is TGTGCCAGCAGCATTAGCACAGATACGCAGTATTTT. This sequence encodes CASSISTDTQYF.

This clone was counted only a few times. Here the CDR3 reads CASSQGRGGWRFF. CDR3 DNA: TGTGCCAGCAGCCAAGGGCGAGGAGGGTGGAGGTTCTTC. The chain uses TRBV14 and TRBJ2-1, with TRBD2 as a possible D gene (6 bases). Trimming shortened V by 1 base and J by 15 bases, and 16 bases separated the two germline ends. Germline lookup yields CDR1 SGHDN and CDR2 FVKESK. This CDR3 spans 13 amino acids.

This chain connects TRBV7-9 to TRBJ2-5; the match to TRBD1 covers 7 bases. Trimming removed 1 base from V and 7 bases from J; junction bases left unmatched: 9. The CDR3 has 15 amino acids. The germline V gene has CDR1 SEHNR and CDR2 FQNEAQ (reference sequence). The CDR3 bases are TGTGCCAGCAGCTTAGTAAGGGGACAGTCGGGGACCCAGTACTTC. It specifies CASSLVRGQSGTQYF.

This clone was seen only a few times. V gene TRBV5-1 combines with J gene TRBJ2-3; perhaps TRBD1 as D (7 bases). The CDR3 totals 15 residues. Trimming stripped 0 bases from V and 4 bases from J, with 12 bases between. Germline values: CDR1 SGHRS, CDR2 YFSETQ. The CDR3 coding sequence is TGCGCCAGCAGCTTGGAAGGAGGGGGCCCAGATACGCAGTATTTT. Translation gives CASSLEGGGPDTQYF.

The chain combines TRBV5-4 with TRBJ2-2; D unclear. Germline CDR1 and CDR2: SGHNT and YYREEE (reference sequence). Trimming pared 4 bases from V and 3 bases from J, leaving 13 bases between. This CDR3 contains 15 residues. This CDR3 is CASSPGSSDTGELFF. Written as DNA, the CDR3 is TGTGCCAGCAGCCCCGGGTCCAGTGACACCGGGGAGCTGTTTTTT.

The CDR3, as DNA: TGTGCCTGGAGTGATAAGAACGGGGGCGCAGGGGAGACCCAGTACTTC. It specifies CAWSDKNGGAGETQYF. This chain uses TRBV30 with TRBJ2-5; TRBD1 or TRBD2 may be the D gene (6 bases each). The CDR3 covers 16 residues. Germline loops: CDR1 GTSNPN, CDR2 SVGIG (reference sequence). The V and J ends lost 1 base and 5 bases respectively, with 20 bases between them.